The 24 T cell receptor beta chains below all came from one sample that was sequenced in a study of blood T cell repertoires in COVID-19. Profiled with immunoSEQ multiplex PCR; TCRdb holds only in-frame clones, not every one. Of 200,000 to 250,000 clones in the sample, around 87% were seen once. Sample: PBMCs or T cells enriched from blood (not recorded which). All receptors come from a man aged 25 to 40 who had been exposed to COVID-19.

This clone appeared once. CDR3 residues: CASSFSVGTGELFF. The CDR3 nucleotides are TGTGCCAGCAGTTTCTCGGTCGGGACCGGGGAGCTGTTTTTT. The gene calls are TRBV27 and TRBJ2-2, with unresolved D. This CDR3 is built from 14 residues. Germline V CDR1 and CDR2: MNHEY, SMNVEV (reference sequence). V was clipped by 3 bases and J by 5 bases, with 10 bases between them.

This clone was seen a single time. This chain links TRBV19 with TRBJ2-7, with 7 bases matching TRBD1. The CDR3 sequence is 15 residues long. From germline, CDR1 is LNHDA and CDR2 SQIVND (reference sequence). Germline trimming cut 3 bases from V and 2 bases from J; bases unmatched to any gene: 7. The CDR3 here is CASSISGTAPYEQYF. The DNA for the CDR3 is TGTGCCAGTAGTATCTCCGGGACAGCGCCCTACGAGCAGTACTTC.

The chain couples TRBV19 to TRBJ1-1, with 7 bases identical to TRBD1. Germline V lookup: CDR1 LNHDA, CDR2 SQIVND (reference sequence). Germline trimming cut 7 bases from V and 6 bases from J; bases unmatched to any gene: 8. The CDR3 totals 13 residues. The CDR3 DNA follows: TGTGCCAGTATGAAGAGGGGACAGCCTGAAGCTTTCTTT. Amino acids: CASMKRGQPEAFF.

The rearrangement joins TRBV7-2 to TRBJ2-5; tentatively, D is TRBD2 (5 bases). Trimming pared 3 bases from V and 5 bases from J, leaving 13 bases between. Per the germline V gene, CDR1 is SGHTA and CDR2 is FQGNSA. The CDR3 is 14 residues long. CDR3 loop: CASSLISVPETQYF. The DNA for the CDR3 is TGTGCCAGCAGCTTGATTAGCGTGCCGGAGACCCAGTACTTC. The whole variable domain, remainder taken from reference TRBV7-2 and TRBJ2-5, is GAGVSQSPSNKVTEKGKDVELRCDPISGHTALYWYRQSLGQGLEFLIYFQGNSAPDKSGLPSDRFSAERTGGSVSTLTIQRTQQEDSAVYLCASSLISVPETQYFGPGTRLLVL.

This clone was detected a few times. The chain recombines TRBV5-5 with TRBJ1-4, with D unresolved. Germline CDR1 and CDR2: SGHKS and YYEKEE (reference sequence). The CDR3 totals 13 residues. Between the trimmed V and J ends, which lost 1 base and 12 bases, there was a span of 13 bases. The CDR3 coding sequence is TGTGCCAGCAGCTTGATGCAGCCCCGGGAACTGTTTTTT. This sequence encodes CASSLMQPRELFF.

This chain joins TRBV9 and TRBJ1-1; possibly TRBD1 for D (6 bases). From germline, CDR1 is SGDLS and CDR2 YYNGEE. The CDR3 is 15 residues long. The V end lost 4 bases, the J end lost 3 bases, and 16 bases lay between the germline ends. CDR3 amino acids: CASSTLQGGDTEAFF. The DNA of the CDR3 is TGTGCCAGCAGCACTTTACAGGGTGGGGACACTGAAGCTTTCTTT.

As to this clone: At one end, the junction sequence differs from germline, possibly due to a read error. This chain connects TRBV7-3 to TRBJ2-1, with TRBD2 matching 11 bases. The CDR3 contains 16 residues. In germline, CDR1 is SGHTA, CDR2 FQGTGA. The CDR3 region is CASSLTPGTSGNEQFF. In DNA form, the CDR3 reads TGTGCCAGCAGCCTAACCCCCGGGACTAGCGGAAATGAGCAGTTCTTC.

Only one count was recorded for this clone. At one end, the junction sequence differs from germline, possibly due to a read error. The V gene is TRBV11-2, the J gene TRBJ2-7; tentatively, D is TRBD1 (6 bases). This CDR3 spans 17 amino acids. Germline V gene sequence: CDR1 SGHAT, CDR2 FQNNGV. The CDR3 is CASSIELLPGTRYEQYF. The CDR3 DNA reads TGTGCCAGCAGCATAGAGTTATTGCCCGGGACACGCTACGAGCAGTACTTC.

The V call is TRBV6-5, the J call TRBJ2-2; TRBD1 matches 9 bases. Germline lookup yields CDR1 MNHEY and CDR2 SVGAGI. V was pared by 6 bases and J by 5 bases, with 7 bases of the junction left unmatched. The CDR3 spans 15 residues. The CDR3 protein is CASRPGQGSTGELFF. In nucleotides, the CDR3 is TGTGCCAGCAGACCGGGACAGGGATCGACCGGGGAGCTGTTTTTT.

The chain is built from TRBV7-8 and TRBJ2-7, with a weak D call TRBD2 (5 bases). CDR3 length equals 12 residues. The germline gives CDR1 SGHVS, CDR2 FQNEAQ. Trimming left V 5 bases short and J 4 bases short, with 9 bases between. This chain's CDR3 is CASSPRGYEQYF. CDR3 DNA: TGTGCCAGCAGCCCCCGAGGGTACGAGCAGTACTTC.

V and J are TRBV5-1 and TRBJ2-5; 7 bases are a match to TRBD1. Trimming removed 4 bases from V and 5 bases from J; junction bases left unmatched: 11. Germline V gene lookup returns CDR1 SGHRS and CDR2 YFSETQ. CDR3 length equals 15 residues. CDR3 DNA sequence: TGCGCCAGCAGCCCGATACAGGGGCCTGTGGAGACCCAGTACTTC. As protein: CASSPIQGPVETQYF.

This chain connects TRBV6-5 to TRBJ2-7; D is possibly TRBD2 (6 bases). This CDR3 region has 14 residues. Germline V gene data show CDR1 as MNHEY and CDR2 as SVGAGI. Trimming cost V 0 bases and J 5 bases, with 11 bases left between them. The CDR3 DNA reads TGTGCCAGCAGTTACTCCCCCGGCGGGGACGAGCAGTACTTC. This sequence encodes CASSYSPGGDEQYF.

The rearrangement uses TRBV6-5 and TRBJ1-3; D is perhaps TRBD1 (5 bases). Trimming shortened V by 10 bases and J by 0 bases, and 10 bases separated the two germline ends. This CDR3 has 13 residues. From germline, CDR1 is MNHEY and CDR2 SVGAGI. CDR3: CATQVSSGNTIYF. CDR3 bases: TGTGCCACACAGGTTTCCTCTGGAAACACCATATATTTT.

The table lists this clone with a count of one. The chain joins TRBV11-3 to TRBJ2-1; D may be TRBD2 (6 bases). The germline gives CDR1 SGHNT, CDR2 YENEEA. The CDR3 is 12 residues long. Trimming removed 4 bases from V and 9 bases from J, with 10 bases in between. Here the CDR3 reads CASSSRGFEQFF. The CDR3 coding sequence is TGTGCCAGCAGCTCCCGGGGGTTTGAGCAGTTCTTC.

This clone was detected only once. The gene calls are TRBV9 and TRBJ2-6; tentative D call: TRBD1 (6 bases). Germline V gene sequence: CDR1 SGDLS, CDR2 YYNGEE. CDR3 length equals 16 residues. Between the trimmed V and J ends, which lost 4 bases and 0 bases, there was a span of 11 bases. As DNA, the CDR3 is TGTGCCAGCAGCCTATTCAGGGGCTCTGGGGCCAACGTCCTGACTTTC. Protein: CASSLFRGSGANVLTF.

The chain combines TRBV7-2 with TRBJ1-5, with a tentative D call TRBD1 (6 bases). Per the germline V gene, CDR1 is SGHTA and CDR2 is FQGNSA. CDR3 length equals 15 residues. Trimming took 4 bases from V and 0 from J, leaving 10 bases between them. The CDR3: CASSSWGHSNQPQHF. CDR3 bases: TGTGCCAGCAGCTCATGGGGGCATAGCAATCAGCCCCAGCATTTT.

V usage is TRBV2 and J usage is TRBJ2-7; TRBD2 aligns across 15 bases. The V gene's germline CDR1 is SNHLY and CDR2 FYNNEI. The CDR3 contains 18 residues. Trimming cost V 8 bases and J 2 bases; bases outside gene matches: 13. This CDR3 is CASLAPGTSGGRTYEQYF. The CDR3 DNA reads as TGTGCCAGCTTGGCCCCCGGGACTAGCGGGGGGAGGACCTACGAGCAGTACTTC.

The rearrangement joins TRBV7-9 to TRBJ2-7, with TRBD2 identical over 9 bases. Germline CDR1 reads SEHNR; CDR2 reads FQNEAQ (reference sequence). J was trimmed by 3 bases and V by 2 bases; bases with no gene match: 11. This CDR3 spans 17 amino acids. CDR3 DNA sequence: TGTGCCAGCAGCTTAAGTCGGCAGGCGGGGGGGAACTACGAGCAGTACTTC. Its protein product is CASSLSRQAGGNYEQYF.

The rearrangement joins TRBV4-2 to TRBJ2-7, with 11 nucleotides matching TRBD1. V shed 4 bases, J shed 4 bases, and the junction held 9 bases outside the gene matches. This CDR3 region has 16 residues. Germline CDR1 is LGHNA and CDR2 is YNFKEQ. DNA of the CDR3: TGTGCCAGCAGCCTCGGGACAGGGGGAGATACTTACGAGCAGTACTTC. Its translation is CASSLGTGGDTYEQYF.

In DNA form, the CDR3 reads TGTGCCACCAGCAGAGTGGGACAGGGTAATGAGCAGTTCTTC. It is translated as CATSRVGQGNEQFF. The rearrangement joins TRBV15 to TRBJ2-1, with 9 positions matching TRBD1. Germline V lookup: CDR1 LNHNV, CDR2 YYDKDF (reference sequence). Trimming took 1 base from V and 7 from J; bases not matched to a gene: 2. The CDR3 sequence is 14 residues long.

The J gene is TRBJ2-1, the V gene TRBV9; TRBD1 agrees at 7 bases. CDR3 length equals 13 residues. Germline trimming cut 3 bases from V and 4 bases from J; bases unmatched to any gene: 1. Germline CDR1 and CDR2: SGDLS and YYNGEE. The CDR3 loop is CASSGQGYNEQFF. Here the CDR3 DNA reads TGTGCCAGCAGCGGACAGGGTTACAATGAGCAGTTCTTC.

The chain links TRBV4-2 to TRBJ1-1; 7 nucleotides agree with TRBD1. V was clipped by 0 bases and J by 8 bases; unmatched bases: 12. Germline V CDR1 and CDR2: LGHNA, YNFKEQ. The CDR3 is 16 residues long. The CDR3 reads CASSQDPSTGIREAFF. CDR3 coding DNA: TGTGCCAGCAGCCAAGATCCCTCGACAGGGATCCGCGAAGCTTTCTTT.

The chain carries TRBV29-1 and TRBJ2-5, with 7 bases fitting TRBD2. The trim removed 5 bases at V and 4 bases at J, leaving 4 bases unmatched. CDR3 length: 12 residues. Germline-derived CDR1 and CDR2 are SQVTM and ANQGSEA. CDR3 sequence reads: CSVHIAGETQYF. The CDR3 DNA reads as TGCAGCGTTCATATAGCGGGAGAGACCCAGTACTTC.

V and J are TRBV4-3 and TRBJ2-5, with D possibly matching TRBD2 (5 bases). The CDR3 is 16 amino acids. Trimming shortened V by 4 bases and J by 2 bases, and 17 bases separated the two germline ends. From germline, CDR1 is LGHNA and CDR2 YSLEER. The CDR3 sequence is CASSLQGGAVQETQYF. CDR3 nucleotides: TGCGCCAGCAGCCTACAAGGAGGAGCGGTTCAAGAGACCCAGTACTTC.